This TCR beta chain was recovered during a study of shared clonotypes between healthy human individuals. Clones were sequenced by immunoSEQ multiplex PCR, and TCRdb holds only the in-frame ones, with some missing. The top ten hold approximately 0.5% of the sample, which has about 1.1 million clones, roughly 74% seen once. Trimming removed 1 base from V and 1 base from J, with 8 bases in between. CDR3 length equals 14 residues. The V gene's germline CDR1 is SGHRS and CDR2 YFSETQ. The receptor was isolated from a man younger than 35 in good health. Some clones in this sample may be carry-over from other donors' samples. The rearrangement uses TRBV5-1 and TRBJ1-1, with D hard to call. The sequencing input was memory CD4+ T cells from PBMCs. Noted subset: CD45RA-negative fraction. The CDR3 sequence: CASSLTAPNTEAFF. The CDR3 coding sequence is TGCGCCAGCAGCTTGACAGCGCCGAACACTGAAGCTTTCTTT.